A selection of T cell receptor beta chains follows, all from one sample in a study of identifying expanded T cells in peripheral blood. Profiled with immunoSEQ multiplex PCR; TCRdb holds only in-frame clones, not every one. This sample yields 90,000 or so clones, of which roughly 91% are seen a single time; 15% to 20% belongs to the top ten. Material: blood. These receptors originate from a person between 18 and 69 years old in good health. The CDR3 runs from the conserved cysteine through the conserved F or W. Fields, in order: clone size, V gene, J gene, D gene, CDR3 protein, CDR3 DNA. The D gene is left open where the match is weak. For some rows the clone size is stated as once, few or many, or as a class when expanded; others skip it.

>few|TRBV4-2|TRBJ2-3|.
CASSQGGGNTDTQYF
TGTGCCAGCAGCCAAGGGGGGGGCAACACAGATACGCAGTATTTT
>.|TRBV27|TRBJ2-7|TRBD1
CASSLERPRGLSYEQYF
TGTGCCAGCAGTTTAGAGAGGCCCAGGGGGCTCTCCTACGAGCAGTACTTC
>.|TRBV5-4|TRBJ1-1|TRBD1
CASTTKNQGDTEAFF
TGTGCCAGCACCACAAAAAACCAGGGGGACACTGAAGCTTTCTTT
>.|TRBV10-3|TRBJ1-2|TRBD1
CAISPGQGLDGYTF
TGTGCCATCAGTCCTGGACAGGGTCTGGATGGCTACACCTTC
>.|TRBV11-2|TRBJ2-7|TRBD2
CASSLGFSSGVLREQYF
TGTGCCAGCAGCTTAGGGTTTTCTAGCGGGGTCCTTCGCGAGCAGTACTTC
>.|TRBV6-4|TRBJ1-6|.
CASRGPGQPINSPLHF
TGTGCCAGCAGGGGCCCCGGACAGCCTATTAATTCACCCCTCCACTTT
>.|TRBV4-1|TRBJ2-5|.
CASSQDSQETQYF
TGCGCCAGCAGCCAAGACTCCCAAGAGACCCAGTACTTC
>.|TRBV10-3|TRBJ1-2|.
CAISESSGSVDYGYTF
TGTGCCATCAGTGAGTCATCAGGGTCAGTTGACTATGGCTACACCTTC
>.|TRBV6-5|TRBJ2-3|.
CASSVRRSADTQYF
TGTGCCAGCAGTGTGCGTCGGTCGGCAGATACGCAGTATTTT
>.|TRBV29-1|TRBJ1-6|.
CSVGAGADSPLHF
TGCAGCGTTGGTGCAGGGGCTGATTCACCCCTCCACTTT
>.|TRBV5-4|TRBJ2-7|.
CASSPMGGQNLGEQYF
TGTGCCAGCAGCCCCATGGGGGGACAGAACTTGGGGGAGCAGTACTTC
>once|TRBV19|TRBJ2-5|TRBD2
CASYQPPGLALYF
TGTGCCAGTTACCAGCCCCCGGGACTAGCCCTGTACTTC
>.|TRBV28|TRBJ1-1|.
CASSPNNRPEAFF
TGTGCCAGCAGCCCTAATAACAGGCCTGAAGCTTTCTTT
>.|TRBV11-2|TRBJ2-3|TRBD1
CASSPGQGTDTQYF
TGTGCCAGCAGCCCGGGACAGGGGACAGATACGCAGTATTTT
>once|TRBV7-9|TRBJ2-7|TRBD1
CASSSRDSSLLEQYF
TGTGCCAGCAGCTCCCGGGACAGTTCCCTCCTCGAGCAGTACTTC
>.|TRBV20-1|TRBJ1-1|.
CSARGLGAFF
TGCAGTGCTAGAGGTCTGGGAGCTTTCTTT
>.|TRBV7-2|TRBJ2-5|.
CASSLVWLGGTGGTQYF
TGTGCCAGCAGCTTAGTGTGGCTCGGAGGGACCGGGGGGACCCAGTACTTC
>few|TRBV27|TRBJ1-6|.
CASSLEKSGYSPLHF
TGTGCCAGCAGTTTAGAGAAATCAGGCTATTCACCCCTCCACTTT
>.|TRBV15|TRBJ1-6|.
CATSRSPSRAGGSPLHF
TGTGCCACCAGCAGATCCCCTTCACGGGCCGGAGGTTCACCCCTCCACTTT
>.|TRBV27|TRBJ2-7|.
CASSAGGLGMREQYF
TGTGCCAGTTCGGCCGGGGGGCTAGGAATGCGCGAGCAGTACTTC
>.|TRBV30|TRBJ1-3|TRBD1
CAWGRRGGYLGGNTIYF
TGTGCCTGGGGGCGCAGGGGGGGGTATCTGGGTGGAAACACCATATATTTT
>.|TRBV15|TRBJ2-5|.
CATSRDRGYQETQYF
TGTGCCACCAGCAGAGATCGGGGTTACCAAGAGACCCAGTACTTC